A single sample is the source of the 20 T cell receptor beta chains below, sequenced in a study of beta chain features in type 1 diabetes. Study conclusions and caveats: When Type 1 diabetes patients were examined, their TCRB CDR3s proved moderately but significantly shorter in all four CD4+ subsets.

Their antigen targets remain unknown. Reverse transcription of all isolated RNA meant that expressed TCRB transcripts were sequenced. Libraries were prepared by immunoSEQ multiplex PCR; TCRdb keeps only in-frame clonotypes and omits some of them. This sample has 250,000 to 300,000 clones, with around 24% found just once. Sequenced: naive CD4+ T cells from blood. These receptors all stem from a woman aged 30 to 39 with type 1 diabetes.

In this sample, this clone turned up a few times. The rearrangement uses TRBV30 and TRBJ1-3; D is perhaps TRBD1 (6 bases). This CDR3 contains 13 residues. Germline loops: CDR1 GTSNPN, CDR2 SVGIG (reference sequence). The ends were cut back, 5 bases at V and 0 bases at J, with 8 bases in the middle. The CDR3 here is CAWDRFSGNTIYF. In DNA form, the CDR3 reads TGTGCCTGGGACAGGTTCTCTGGAAACACCATATATTTT.

The CDR3 bases are TGTGCCATCAGTGACAAAAGCACAGATACGCAGTATTTT. Protein product: CAISDKSTDTQYF. V and J are TRBV10-3 and TRBJ2-3; D gene uncertain. CDR1 and CDR2 from the germline V gene are ENHRY and SYGVKD. V lost 3 bases and J 0 bases, leaving 4 bases between the germline ends. The CDR3 runs to 13 residues.

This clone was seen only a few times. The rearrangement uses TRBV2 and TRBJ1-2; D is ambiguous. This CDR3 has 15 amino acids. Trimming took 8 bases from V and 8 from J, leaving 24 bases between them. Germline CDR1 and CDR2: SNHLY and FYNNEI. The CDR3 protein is CASRKDGVVVGGYTF. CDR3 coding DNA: TGTGCCAGCCGGAAAGACGGGGTTGTAGTCGGCGGCTACACCTTC. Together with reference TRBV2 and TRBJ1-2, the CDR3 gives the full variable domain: EPEVTQTPSHQVTQMGQEVILRCVPISNHLYFYWYRQILGQKVEFLVSFYNNEISEKSEIFDDQFSVERPDGSNFTLKIRSTKLEDSAMYFCASRKDGVVVGGYTFGSGTRLTVV.

The CDR3 DNA is TGTGCCACCAGCAGAGAAGGACACCCCAGGAACATTCAGTACTTC. It yields the protein CATSREGHPRNIQYF. The rearrangement links TRBV15 to TRBJ2-4, with D perhaps TRBD1 (5 bases). Germline lookup yields CDR1 LNHNV and CDR2 YYDKDF (reference sequence). V gave up 0 bases and J gave up 7 bases, with 13 bases separating them. The CDR3 spans 15 residues.

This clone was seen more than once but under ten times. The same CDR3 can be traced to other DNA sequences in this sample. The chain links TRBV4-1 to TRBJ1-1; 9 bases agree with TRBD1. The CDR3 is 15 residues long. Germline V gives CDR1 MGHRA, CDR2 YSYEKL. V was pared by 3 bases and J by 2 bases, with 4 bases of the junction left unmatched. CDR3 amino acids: CASSQGQGPNTEAFF. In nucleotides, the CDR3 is TGCGCCAGCAGCCAGGGACAGGGACCAAACACTGAAGCTTTCTTT.

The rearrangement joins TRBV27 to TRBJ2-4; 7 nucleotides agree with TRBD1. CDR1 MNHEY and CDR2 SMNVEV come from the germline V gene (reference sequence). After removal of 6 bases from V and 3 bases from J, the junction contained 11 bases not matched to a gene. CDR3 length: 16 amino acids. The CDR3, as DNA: TGTGCCAGCAGCCCTCACGGGACAGCAAACAAAAACATTCAGTACTTC. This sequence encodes CASSPHGTANKNIQYF.

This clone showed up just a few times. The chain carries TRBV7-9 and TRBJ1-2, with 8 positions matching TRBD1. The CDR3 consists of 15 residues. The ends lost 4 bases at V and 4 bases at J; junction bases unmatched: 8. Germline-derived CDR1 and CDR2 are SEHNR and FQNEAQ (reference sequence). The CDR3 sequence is CASSSSPTGAYGYTF. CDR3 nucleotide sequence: TGTGCCAGCAGCTCCTCCCCGACAGGGGCCTATGGCTACACCTTC.

The CDR3 loop is CASSWTGEVTEAFF. CDR3 sequence (DNA): TGTGCCAGCAGCTGGACAGGGGAGGTCACTGAAGCTTTCTTT. The chain links TRBV7-9 to TRBJ1-1; 9 nucleotides line up with TRBD1. This CDR3 spans 14 amino acids. The J segment lost 4 bases and the V segment lost 4 bases, leaving 4 bases of the junction unmatched. Germline CDR1 and CDR2: SEHNR and FQNEAQ (reference sequence).

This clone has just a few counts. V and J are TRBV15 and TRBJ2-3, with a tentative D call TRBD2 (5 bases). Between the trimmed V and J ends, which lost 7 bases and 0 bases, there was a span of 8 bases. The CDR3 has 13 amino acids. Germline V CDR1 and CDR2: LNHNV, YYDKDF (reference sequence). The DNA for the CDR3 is TGTGCCACCATGGAGGCTAGCACAGATACGCAGTATTTT. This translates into CATMEASTDTQYF.

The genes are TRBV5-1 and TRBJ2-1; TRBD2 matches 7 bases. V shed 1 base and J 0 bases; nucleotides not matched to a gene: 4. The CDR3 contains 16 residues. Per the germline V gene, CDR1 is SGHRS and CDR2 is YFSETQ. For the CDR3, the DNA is TGCGCCAGCAGCTTGACTAGCGCGAGCTCCTACAATGAGCAGTTCTTC. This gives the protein CASSLTSASSYNEQFF.

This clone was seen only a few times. The DNA of the CDR3 is TGCAGCGTGCTGAAAGTTCAGGGGGCGGGGGAGCTGTTTTTT. Translated, it gives CSVLKVQGAGELFF. The V and J genes are TRBV29-1 and TRBJ2-2, with 8 positions matching TRBD1. Looked up from germline, CDR1 is SQVTM and CDR2 is ANQGSEA. Trimming removed 6 bases from V and 8 bases from J; junction bases left unmatched: 11. This CDR3 comprises 14 residues.

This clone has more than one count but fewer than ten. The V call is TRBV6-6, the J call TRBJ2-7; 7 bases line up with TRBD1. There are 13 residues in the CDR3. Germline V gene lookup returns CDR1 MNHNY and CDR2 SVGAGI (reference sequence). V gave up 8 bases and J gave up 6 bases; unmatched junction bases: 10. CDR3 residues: CASGNRQGLEQYF. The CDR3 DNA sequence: TGTGCCAGCGGAAACCGACAGGGCCTCGAGCAGTACTTC.

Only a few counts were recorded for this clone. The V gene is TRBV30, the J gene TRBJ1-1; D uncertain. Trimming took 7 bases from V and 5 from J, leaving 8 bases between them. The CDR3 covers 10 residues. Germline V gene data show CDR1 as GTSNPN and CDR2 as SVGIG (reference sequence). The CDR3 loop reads CASRRTEAFF. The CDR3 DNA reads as TGTGCCTCGAGGAGGACTGAAGCTTTCTTT.

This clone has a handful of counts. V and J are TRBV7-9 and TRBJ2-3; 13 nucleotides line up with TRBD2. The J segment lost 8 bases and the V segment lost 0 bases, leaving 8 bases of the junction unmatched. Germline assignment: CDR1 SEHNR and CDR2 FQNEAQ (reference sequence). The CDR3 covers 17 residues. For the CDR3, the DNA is TGTGCCAGCAGCTTAGCCGGACTAGCGGGAGAAACCCGTACGCAGTATTTT. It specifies CASSLAGLAGETRTQYF.

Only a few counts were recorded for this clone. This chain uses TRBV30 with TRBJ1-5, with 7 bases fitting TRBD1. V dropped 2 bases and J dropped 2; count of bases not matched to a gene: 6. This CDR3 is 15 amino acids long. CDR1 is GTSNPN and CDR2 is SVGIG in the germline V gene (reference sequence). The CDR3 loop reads CAWSTRQGGNQPQHF. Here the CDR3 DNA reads TGTGCCTGGAGTACCCGACAGGGTGGCAATCAGCCCCAGCATTTT.

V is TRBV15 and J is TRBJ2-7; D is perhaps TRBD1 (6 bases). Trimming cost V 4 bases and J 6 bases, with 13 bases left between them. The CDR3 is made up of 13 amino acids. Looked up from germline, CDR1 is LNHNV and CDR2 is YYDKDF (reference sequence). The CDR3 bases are TGTGCCACCAGCACTCAGGGGACCGGCGAGCAGTACTTC. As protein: CATSTQGTGEQYF.

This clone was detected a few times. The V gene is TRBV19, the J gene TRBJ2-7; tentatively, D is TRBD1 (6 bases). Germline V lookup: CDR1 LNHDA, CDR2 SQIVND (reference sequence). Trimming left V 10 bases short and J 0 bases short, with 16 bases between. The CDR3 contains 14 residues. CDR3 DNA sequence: TGTGCCACTAAGCGGACAGCGAGCTCCTACGAGCAGTACTTC. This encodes CATKRTASSYEQYF.

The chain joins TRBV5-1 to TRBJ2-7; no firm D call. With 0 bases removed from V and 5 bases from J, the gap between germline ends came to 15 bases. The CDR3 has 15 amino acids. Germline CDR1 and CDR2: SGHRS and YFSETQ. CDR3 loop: CASSLAVAIGHEQYF. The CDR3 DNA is TGCGCCAGCAGCTTGGCCGTAGCTATCGGCCACGAGCAGTACTTC. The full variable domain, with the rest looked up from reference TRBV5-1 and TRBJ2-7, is KAGVTQTPRYLIKTRGQQVTLSCSPISGHRSVSWYQQTPGQGLQFLFEYFSETQRNKGNFPGRFSGRQFSNSRSEMNVSTLELGDSALYLCASSLAVAIGHEQYFGPGTRLTVT.

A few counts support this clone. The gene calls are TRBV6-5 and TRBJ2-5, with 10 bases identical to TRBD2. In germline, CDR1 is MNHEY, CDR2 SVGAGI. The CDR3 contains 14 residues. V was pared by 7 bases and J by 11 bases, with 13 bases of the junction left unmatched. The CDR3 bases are TGTGCCAGCAAGAGCCCCAGGACTAGCGGAGAGCAGTACTTC. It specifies CASKSPRTSGEQYF.

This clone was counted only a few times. The CDR3 reads CSALGLAAGANVLTF. The DNA for the CDR3 is TGCAGCGCCTTGGGACTAGCGGCAGGGGCCAACGTCCTGACTTTC. The chain carries TRBV29-1 and TRBJ2-6, with 11 bases aligning to TRBD2. This CDR3 has 15 amino acids. V shed 7 bases and J 4 bases; nucleotides not matched to a gene: 6. CDR1 and CDR2 (germline): SQVTM, ANQGSEA. The full variable domain, completed using reference TRBV29-1 and TRBJ2-6, is SAVISQKPSRDICQRGTSLTIQCQVDSQVTMMFWYRQQPGQSLTLIATANQGSEATYESGFVIDKFPISRPNLTFSTLTVSNMSPEDSSIYLCSALGLAAGANVLTFGAGSRLTVL.